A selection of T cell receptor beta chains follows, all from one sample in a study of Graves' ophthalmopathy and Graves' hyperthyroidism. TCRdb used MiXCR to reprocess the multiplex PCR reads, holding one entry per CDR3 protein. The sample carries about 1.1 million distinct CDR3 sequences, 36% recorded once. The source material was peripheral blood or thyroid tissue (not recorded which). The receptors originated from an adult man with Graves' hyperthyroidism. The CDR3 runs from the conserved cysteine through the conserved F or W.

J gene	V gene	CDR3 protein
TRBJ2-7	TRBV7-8	CASRRASLGLAGGQSQYF
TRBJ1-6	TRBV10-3	CATTGQEYNSPLHF
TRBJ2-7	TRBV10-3	CAGGEPYEQYF
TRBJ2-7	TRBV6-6	CASRLSRVSSYEQYF
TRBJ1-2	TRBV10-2	CASSVVGGNYGYAF
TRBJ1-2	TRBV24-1	CASSRQDTLGYGYTF
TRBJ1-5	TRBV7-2	CASSWVLGGGPNQPQHF
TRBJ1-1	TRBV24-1	CATSEAGTGVPEAFF
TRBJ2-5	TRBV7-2	CASSGNTETQYF
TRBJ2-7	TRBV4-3	CASSQDEGFGYEQYF
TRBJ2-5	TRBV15	CATSRRGLAGIETQYF
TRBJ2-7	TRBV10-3	CASLLTGGGYEQYF
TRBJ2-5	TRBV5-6	CASRNKETQYF
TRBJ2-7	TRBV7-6	CASSLSGRNTGELYF
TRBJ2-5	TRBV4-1	CASSQEDSGPQETQYF
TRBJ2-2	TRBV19	CASSMDRGRNTGELLF
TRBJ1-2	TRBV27	CASKFMGTAANYGYTF
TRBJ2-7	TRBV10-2	CASSPTPGTRNYEQYF
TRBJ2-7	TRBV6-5	CASKRDRVIYEQYF
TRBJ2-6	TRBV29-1	CSVVGGANVLTF
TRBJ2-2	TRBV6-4	CASTKRGMNTGELFF
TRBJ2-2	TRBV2	CASTVRVRSGELFF
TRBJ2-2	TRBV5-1	CASKQWGTSLTGELFF
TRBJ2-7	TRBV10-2	CASSEPKQGSEQYF
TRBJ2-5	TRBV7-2	CASSSSGQAIETQYF
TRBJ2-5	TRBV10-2	CATTTGTGGYKETQYF
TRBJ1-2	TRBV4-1	CASSQEVAGGSYGHTF
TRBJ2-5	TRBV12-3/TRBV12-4	CASSYSGAGETQYF
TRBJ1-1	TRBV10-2	CASSPPPAGTEAFF
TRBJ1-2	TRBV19	CASRQGRAGTYGYTF
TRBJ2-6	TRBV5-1	CASSLGVAEAF
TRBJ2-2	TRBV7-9	CASSDYGSRGELFF
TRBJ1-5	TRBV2	CASSEPGQGAQPQHF
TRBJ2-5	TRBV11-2	CASSTPGQALGEQYF
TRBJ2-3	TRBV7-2	CASSLGVDTQYF
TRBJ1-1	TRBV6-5	CATLRRGAVEAFF
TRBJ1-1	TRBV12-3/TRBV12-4	CASSFLGGTEAFF
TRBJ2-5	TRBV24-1	CATGTSATYQETQYF
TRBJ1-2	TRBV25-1	CASSVRDRGGVGGYTF
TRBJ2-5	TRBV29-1	CSVDAAAQETQYF
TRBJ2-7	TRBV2	CASTIDTGPRTYEQYF
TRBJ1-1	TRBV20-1	CSARVPGPLRAFF
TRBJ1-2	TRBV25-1	CASSEPWEGVGYTF
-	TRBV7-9	CASSLAGSNEQFF
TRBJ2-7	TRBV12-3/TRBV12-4	CASSSGRTAYEQYF
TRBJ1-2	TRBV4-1	CASSSLGGGRAAGYTF
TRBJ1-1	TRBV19	CASRLNKGAGGTEAFF
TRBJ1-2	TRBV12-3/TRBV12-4	CASAPHGREPGYTF
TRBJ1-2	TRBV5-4	CASSTDRPGYTF
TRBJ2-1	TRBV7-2	CASSWLMAGSYNEQFF
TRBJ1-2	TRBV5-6	CASSLGNLGYTF
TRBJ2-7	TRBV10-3	CASCDARQGTPHEQYF
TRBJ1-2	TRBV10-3	CAISENLGRGYTF
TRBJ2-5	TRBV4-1	CASSQESGTSEKETQYF